Below are 25 T cell receptor beta chains sequenced from a single sample in a study of shared clonotypes between healthy human individuals. Here immunoSEQ multiplex PCR was the method, and the copy in TCRdb shows in-frame clones only, minus some. The repertoire holds 2 million to 3 million clones, over 85% seen once, with roughly 0.36% in the top ten. The sample taken for sequencing was naive CD4+ T cells from PBMCs. Indicated subset: CD45RA+ positively selected. These receptor sequences come from a man aged 18 to 30 in good health. Some clones in this sample may be carry-over from other donors' samples.

The chain recombines TRBV12-2 with TRBJ2-7. TRBV12-2 is a documented pseudogene. The CDR3 has 17 residues. The CDR3 coding sequence is TGTGCAAGTCGCTTAGCGCGAGGGACCTCTATTTGCCACGAGCAGTACTTC. Its translation is CASRLARGTSICHEQYF.

V and J are TRBV6-1 and TRBJ1-5; possibly TRBD1 for D (6 bases). The germline V gene has CDR1 MNHNS and CDR2 SASEGT. V lost 6 bases to trimming and J lost 0 bases, with 12 bases between them. This CDR3 has 15 residues. The CDR3, as DNA: TGTGCCAGCAGGGAGGGGACACTTAGCAATCAGCCCCAGCATTTT. Protein product: CASREGTLSNQPQHF.

The gene calls are TRBV5-6 and TRBJ2-1; weak D call: TRBD2 (5 bases). Trimming left V 4 bases short and J 1 base short, with 18 bases between. Per germline, CDR1 SGHDT and CDR2 YYEEEE. This CDR3 has 17 amino acids. This CDR3 reads CASSPEGLRTSYNEQFF. CDR3 in DNA: TGTGCCAGCAGCCCCGAGGGATTGAGGACGTCCTACAATGAGCAGTTCTTC.

This chain joins TRBV5-5 and TRBJ1-5; D not certain. The germline V gene encodes CDR1 SGHKS and CDR2 YYEKEE (reference sequence). Trimming left V 4 bases short and J 3 bases short, with 17 bases between. CDR3 length: 16 residues. The CDR3 nucleotides are TGTGCCAGCAGCAACAAACCAGGCCCAGACAATCAGCCCCAGCATTTT. Protein product: CASSNKPGPDNQPQHF.

The chain employs TRBV2 and TRBJ2-5, with 8 nucleotides matching TRBD1. Germline V CDR1 and CDR2: SNHLY, FYNNEI. Unmatched junction bases numbered 6, after V lost 3 bases and J lost 3 bases. The CDR3 extends over 15 amino acids. The CDR3 reads CASSEDRAWEETQYF. CDR3 in DNA: TGTGCCAGCAGTGAGGACAGGGCCTGGGAAGAGACCCAGTACTTC. The full variable domain, with the rest looked up from reference TRBV2 and TRBJ2-5, is EPEVTQTPSHQVTQMGQEVILRCVPISNHLYFYWYRQILGQKVEFLVSFYNNEISEKSEIFDDQFSVERPDGSNFTLKIRSTKLEDSAMYFCASSEDRAWEETQYFGPGTRLLVL.

The chain couples TRBV30 to TRBJ2-1; 10 bases align to TRBD2. After removal of 3 bases from V and 0 bases from J, the junction contained 8 bases not matched to a gene. There are 17 residues in the CDR3. Germline CDR1 reads GTSNPN; CDR2 reads SVGIG (reference sequence). The CDR3 spells CAWSGTSAGSSYNEQFF. CDR3 bases: TGTGCCTGGAGCGGGACTAGCGCGGGGAGCTCCTACAATGAGCAGTTCTTC.

The J gene is TRBJ1-4, the V gene TRBV10-3; D gene unclear. The CDR3 has 13 residues. V was pared by 6 bases and J by 14 bases, with 19 bases between. Germline assignment: CDR1 ENHRY and CDR2 SYGVKD. In DNA form, the CDR3 reads TGTGCCATCAGCAGCCCACCTTCAGACGGGCTGTTTTTT. Protein sequence: CAISSPPSDGLFF.

J is TRBJ1-1 and V is TRBV5-6, with D maybe TRBD1 (5 bases). V was cut by 0 bases and J by 1 base, with 10 bases left in between. Germline V gene sequence: CDR1 SGHDT, CDR2 YYEEEE. The CDR3 is made up of 15 amino acids. The DNA of the CDR3 is TGTGCCAGCAGCTTGGTGGGCAGGGCGAACACTGAAGCTTTCTTT. It translates to CASSLVGRANTEAFF.

This chain joins TRBV28 and TRBJ2-3, with 12 positions matching TRBD2. The V segment lost 6 bases and the J segment 5 bases; nucleotides outside the gene matches: 9. The CDR3 sequence is 16 residues long. From germline, CDR1 is MDHEN and CDR2 SYDVKM. The CDR3 is CASSNPSGRAEDTQYF. In DNA form, the CDR3 reads TGTGCCAGCAGCAACCCTAGCGGGAGGGCCGAAGATACGCAGTATTTT.

The rearrangement uses TRBV30 and TRBJ2-1; 9 nucleotides match TRBD1. CDR1 and CDR2 from the germline V gene are GTSNPN and SVGIG (reference sequence). With 3 bases clipped from V and 6 bases from J, the junction kept 9 bases outside the gene matches. CDR3 length equals 15 residues. The CDR3: CAWSSGTGSFNEQFF. In DNA, the CDR3 is TGTGCCTGGAGCTCCGGGACAGGGAGCTTCAATGAGCAGTTCTTC. Together with reference TRBV30 and TRBJ2-1, the CDR3 gives the full variable domain: SQTIHQWPATLVQPVGSPLSLECTVEGTSNPNLYWYRQAAGRGLQLLFYSVGIGQISSEVPQNLSASRPQDRQFILSSKKLLLSDSGFYLCAWSSGTGSFNEQFFGPGTRLTVL.

This CDR3 reads CAWTWASSGGEQYF. The CDR3 region has the DNA TGTGCCTGGACCTGGGCTTCGTCGGGGGGCGAGCAGTACTTC. This chain uses TRBV30 with TRBJ2-7, with 7 bases aligning to TRBD2. V trimming: 4 bases; J trimming: 6 bases; junction bases outside the gene matches: 12. This CDR3 has 14 amino acids. Germline assignment: CDR1 GTSNPN and CDR2 SVGIG (reference sequence).

The chain uses TRBV11-3 and TRBJ2-2; D is perhaps TRBD1 or TRBD2 (5 bases each). Germline assignment: CDR1 SGHNT and CDR2 YENEEA. V was clipped by 5 bases and J by 4 bases, with 14 bases between them. CDR3 length: 15 amino acids. CDR3 DNA sequence: TGTGCCAGCAGCCTCACTCGGGGCGCCACCGGGGAGCTGTTTTTT. Amino acids: CASSLTRGATGELFF.

The V call is TRBV7-9, the J call TRBJ2-7, with D perhaps TRBD2 (5 bases). Germline V gene data show CDR1 as SEHNR and CDR2 as FQNEAQ (reference sequence). CDR3 length: 14 residues. Trimming left V 5 bases short and J 5 bases short, with 16 bases between. The chain's CDR3 is CASSPFSGNDEQYF. The CDR3 DNA reads as TGTGCCAGCAGCCCGTTTTCGGGAAACGACGAGCAGTACTTC.

The chain combines TRBV10-3 with TRBJ2-3, with a possible D match to TRBD2 (5 bases). Trimming shortened V by 4 bases and J by 2 bases, and 13 bases separated the two germline ends. Germline V lookup: CDR1 ENHRY, CDR2 SYGVKD. There are 15 residues in the CDR3. The CDR3 here is CAISAGGPDTDTQYF. DNA for the CDR3: TGTGCCATCAGTGCAGGAGGACCAGACACAGATACGCAGTATTTT.

The V gene is TRBV7-3, the J gene TRBJ2-7; no clear D gene. The CDR3 is 13 amino acids. With 2 bases removed from V and 6 bases from J, the gap between germline ends came to 11 bases. Germline V gives CDR1 SGHTA, CDR2 FQGTGA. The CDR3 DNA reads TGTGCCAGCAGCTTATTGGGGAAGCGCGAGCAGTACTTC. Translated: CASSLLGKREQYF.

The chain carries TRBV6-5 and TRBJ2-5; tentatively, D is TRBD2 (5 bases). CDR1 and CDR2 from the germline V gene are MNHEY and SVGAGI. V dropped 6 bases and J dropped 5 bases, with 16 bases sitting between them. The CDR3 is 14 residues long. CDR3 coding DNA: TGTGCCAGCAGGACTTTTTGGGGAGACGAGACCCAGTACTTC. It yields the protein CASRTFWGDETQYF.

V and J are TRBV6-6 and TRBJ1-2; TRBD1 aligns across 7 bases. The CDR3 totals 15 residues. Germline assignment: CDR1 MNHNY and CDR2 SVGAGI (reference sequence). Unmatched junction bases numbered 12, after V lost 8 bases and J lost 3 bases. The CDR3 bases are TGTGCCAGCTCAGACAGGGATTTTTTTGACTATGGCTACACCTTC. It specifies CASSDRDFFDYGYTF.

Regarding this clone: Additional DNA sequences in this sample encode the identical CDR3. This rearrangement joins TRBV5-6 to TRBJ1-1, with a weak D call TRBD1 (6 bases). The CDR3 sequence is 13 residues long. Trimming pared 4 bases from V and 4 bases from J, leaving 11 bases between. Per the germline V gene, CDR1 is SGHDT and CDR2 is YYEEEE. The CDR3 DNA is TGTGCCAGCAGCCCAGACAGGCGCACTGAAGCTTTCTTT. This encodes CASSPDRRTEAFF.

The chain has TRBV9 and TRBJ2-1; 8 bases are shared with TRBD2. The trim removed 4 bases at V and 5 bases at J, leaving 8 bases unmatched. The CDR3 spans 15 residues. In germline, CDR1 is SGDLS, CDR2 YYNGEE. The CDR3 region is CASSTGRAGHNEQFF. Written as DNA, the CDR3 is TGTGCCAGCAGCACCGGGAGGGCGGGCCACAATGAGCAGTTCTTC. Variable domain in full (rest from reference TRBV9 and TRBJ2-1): DSGVTQTPKHLITATGQRVTLRCSPRSGDLSVYWYQQSLDQGLQFLIQYYNGEERAKGNILERFSAQQFPDLHSELNLSSLELGDSALYFCASSTGRAGHNEQFFGPGTRLTVL.

The V gene is TRBV7-9, the J gene TRBJ2-3; D call uncertain. V was clipped by 3 bases and J by 6 bases, with 16 bases between them. Germline V gene sequence: CDR1 SEHNR, CDR2 FQNEAQ (reference sequence). The CDR3 sequence is 15 residues long. The CDR3 coding sequence is TGTGCCAGCAGCTTTGGCAACCAAGAGGCTGATACGCAGTATTTT. As protein: CASSFGNQEADTQYF.

The rearrangement joins TRBV18 to TRBJ2-7; 8 bases are a match to TRBD1. The junction had 7 bases not matched to a gene; V was cut back by 8 bases and J by 4 bases. This CDR3 is built from 13 residues. Germline V lookup: CDR1 KGHSH, CDR2 LQKENI. This CDR3 is CASAGGTVYEQYF. The CDR3 region has the DNA TGTGCCAGCGCAGGGGGCACCGTATACGAGCAGTACTTC.

This rearrangement joins TRBV29-1 to TRBJ1-5, with 8 bases matching TRBD1. Germline CDR1 and CDR2: SQVTM and ANQGSEA. J lost 7 bases, V lost 4 bases, and 12 bases had no gene match. The CDR3 length is 15 residues. The CDR3 loop reads CSVGTNLDRGQPQHF. Written as DNA, the CDR3 is TGCAGCGTTGGCACAAACCTCGACAGGGGCCAGCCCCAGCATTTT.

This clone showed up just once. The V and J genes are TRBV4-3 and TRBJ2-2; D is unclear. The CDR3 extends over 15 amino acids. CDR1 and CDR2 from the germline V gene are LGHNA and YSLEER. With 4 bases removed from V and 5 bases from J, the gap between germline ends came to 14 bases. The CDR3 spells CASSPPPVGTGELFF. In DNA form, the CDR3 reads TGCGCCAGCAGCCCCCCTCCCGTGGGGACCGGGGAGCTGTTTTTT.

V and J are TRBV7-2 and TRBJ2-5, with TRBD1 identical over 9 bases. This CDR3 has 15 residues. V was clipped by 6 bases and J by 5 bases; unmatched bases: 10. Germline CDR1 reads SGHTA; CDR2 reads FQGNSA. This CDR3 is CASSQGQGRGETQYF. Here the CDR3 DNA reads TGTGCCAGCAGTCAAGGACAGGGGAGAGGGGAGACCCAGTACTTC.

This chain connects TRBV28 to TRBJ1-5; 7 bases are a match to TRBD1. This CDR3 spans 18 amino acids. CDR1 is MDHEN and CDR2 is SYDVKM in the germline V gene. The ends lost 3 bases at V and 8 bases at J; junction bases unmatched: 19. This CDR3 is CASSFSGGDSPIWKPQHF. DNA of the CDR3: TGTGCCAGCAGTTTTAGCGGGGGGGACAGCCCAATCTGGAAGCCCCAGCATTTT.